This T cell receptor beta chain came from a study of blood T cell repertoires in COVID-19. Study-level information: PBMCs, B-cell-depleted T cells, or T cells were the source of the cDNA or gDNA that made up the material.

Germline loops: CDR1 SGHKS, CDR2 YYEKEE (reference sequence). Trimming pared 1 base from V and 2 bases from J, leaving 10 bases between. The CDR3 spans 15 residues. Participants spanned ages about 18 to 89 years and resided in roughly 26 US areas. The study assigned cohorts using participant-reported clinical history. The recovered donors of Cohort 3 showed two negative PCRs, clearance, or symptom resolution. Clones were read by immunoSEQ multiplex PCR, and TCRdb kept only the in-frame ones, dropping some. The sample holds about 340,000 clones, roughly 90% seen once. The chain carries TRBV5-5 and TRBJ1-3, with no clear D. The sample consisted of PBMCs or T cells enriched from blood (not recorded which). This TCR was sampled from a woman aged 25 to 39 who had recovered from COVID-19. The CDR3 DNA reads as TGTGCCAGCAGCTTGCGAGTGTCCCCTGGAAACACCATATATTTT. Translating it yields CASSLRVSPGNTIYF. The full variable domain, in which reference TRBV5-5 and TRBJ1-3 provide the parts outside the CDR3, is DAGVTQSPTHLIKTRGQQVTLRCSPISGHKSVSWYQQVLGQGPQFIFQYYEKEERGRGNFPDRFSARQFPNYSSELNVNALLLGDSALYLCASSLRVSPGNTIYFGEGSWLTVV.